This TCR beta chain was retrieved from a study of T-cell reconstitution after alpha-beta-depleted transplantation in children. For TCRbeta, the library was prepared with unique molecular identifiers. MiXCR, applied by TCRdb to the PCR reads, yields one record per CDR3 protein. The sample consists of 500,000 or so distinct CDR3 sequences, less than 35% of them appearing once. This clonotype was sampled from a human donor who donated a stem cell graft to a child with aplastic anemia. The starting material was PBMCs from the stem cell graft donor, obtained from the stem cell graft.

The CDR3 protein is CASSSTSGRTDTQYF. CDR3 coding DNA: TGTGCCAGCAGTTCGACTAGCGGGAGGACAGATACGCAGTATTTT. The rearrangement joins TRBV28 to TRBJ2-3, with 13 positions matching TRBD2. Germline CDR1 reads MDHEN; CDR2 reads SYDVKM. The CDR3 consists of 15 residues. V gave up 4 bases and J gave up 3 bases; unmatched junction bases: 1.